This TCR beta chain was sequenced in a study of blood T cell repertoires in COVID-19. As for the study in general: Sites across the United States, Italy and Spain contributed samples from acute and convalescent COVID-19. PBMCs, B-cell-depleted T cells, or T cells were the source of the cDNA or gDNA that made up the material.

Per the germline V gene, CDR1 is SGDLS and CDR2 is YYNGEE. This CDR3 has 13 amino acids. V was pared by 2 bases and J by 2 bases, with 5 bases between. In the original workflow: Scientists estimated how many nucleated cells there were by amplifying reference gene primers. Sequencing was performed with immunoSEQ multiplex PCR; in TCRdb, only in-frame clones are kept and a portion is missing. The V and J calls and clone size are taken from that table; D and trimming were inferred from the DNA. The sample shows some 220,000 clones, 65% to 85% of them seen only once. Enrolment of Seattle patients took place during active infection, and they were followed longitudinally.

Sequenced material: peripheral blood. The chain has TRBV9 and TRBJ1-5; D is unresolved. The TCR comes from a woman in her 30s with COVID-19, enrolled during active disease. CDR3 nucleotides: TGTGCCAGCAGCGTGAGGGGCAATCAGCCCCAGCATTTT. This encodes CASSVRGNQPQHF.